This T cell receptor (beta chain) was documented in a study of response to subunit inactivated influenza vaccine. General observations from the study: The study's authors posited that every seasonal influenza vaccination enlists few new T cells.

The table lists this clonotype with a few counts. The target antigen is unknown. Germline V CDR1 and CDR2: SNHLY, FYNNEI. J gave up 3 bases and V 4 bases, and 5 bases lay outside the gene matches. The CDR3 extends over 15 amino acids. One entry per CDR3 protein, called by TCRdb with MiXCR from the RT-PCR reads. This table holds approximately 250,000 distinct CDR3 sequences, 12% found once. This rearrangement joins TRBV2 to TRBJ2-1, with 8 bases aligning to TRBD1. The receptor comes from a man aged 45-65 years who received an inactivated influenza vaccine. The specimen comprised non-naive T cells sorted from PBMCs, sampled roughly 15 days before vaccination. This CDR3 reads CASSADRGIYNEQFF. The CDR3 DNA reads as TGTGCCAGCAGTGCCGACAGGGGAATCTACAATGAGCAGTTCTTC.